Below, one TCR beta chain is given with its context. No antigen is known for it. A J-beta primer mix and a sample-barcoded 5' primer were used in a second PCR of about 7 to 12 cycles. From the 5' RACE reads, TCRdb called clonotypes with MiXCR, one entry per CDR3 protein. The table includes hundreds of thousands of distinct CDR3 sequences, about 43% detected once. Trimming stripped 6 bases from V and 13 bases from J, with 16 bases between. Germline CDR1 reads WSHSY; CDR2 reads SAAADI. The CDR3 has 13 amino acids. These data originate in a study of blood T cells in healthy people across ages. Notes on the study in general: Across the age range, TCR beta diversity per million T cells fell in a roughly linear way. In the absence of known donor CMV status, changes in expanded clonotypes were possibly confounded.

The chain is built from TRBV10-2 and TRBJ1-6; no clear D gene. Material: blood. The sequence was obtained from an elderly man in good health. The CDR3 sequence: CASRAGQRAPLHF. CDR3 bases: TGCGCCAGCAGGGCCGGGCAGCGGGCTCCCCTCCACTTT.